The 19 T cell receptor beta chains given below trace back to one sample, sequenced in a study of graft-versus-host responses after intestinal transplantation. These receptors have no known antigen. Profiled with immunoSEQ multiplex PCR; TCRdb holds only in-frame clones, not every one. The sample lists more than 90,000 clones, around 92% occurring once. This specimen consisted of unstimulated CD8+ T cells sorted from spleen or lymph node cells, obtained before transplant. Receptors were obtained from a human donor who was the organ donor for an intestinal transplant.

The J gene is TRBJ1-4, the V gene TRBV6-5, with 9 bases fitting TRBD1. From germline, CDR1 is MNHEY and CDR2 SVGAGI. V trimming: 4 bases; J trimming: 8 bases; junction bases outside the gene matches: 8. CDR3 length equals 15 residues. The CDR3 nucleotides are TGTGCCAGCAGTTCAACAGGGGGCTTTGGCGAAAAACTGTTTTTT. Its translation is CASSSTGGFGEKLFF.

V is TRBV7-2 and J is TRBJ2-7; TRBD2 agrees at 8 bases. CDR3 length: 16 residues. V shed 2 bases and J 6 bases; nucleotides not matched to a gene: 12. Germline values: CDR1 SGHTA, CDR2 FQGNSA. The CDR3, as DNA: TGTGCCAGCAGCTTATCTAGCGGGTCGCCCTTAAGCGAGCAGTACTTC. Translated, it gives CASSLSSGSPLSEQYF.

V gene TRBV7-2 combines with J gene TRBJ2-7, with 8 bases lining up with TRBD2. The V segment lost 5 bases and the J segment 2 bases; nucleotides outside the gene matches: 5. This CDR3 has 14 residues. The germline CDR1 and CDR2 sequences are SGHTA and FQGNSA. For the CDR3, the DNA is TGTGCCAGCAGCCATAGCGGGGTAGCCTACGAGCAGTACTTC. Protein: CASSHSGVAYEQYF.

This chain uses TRBV7-2 with TRBJ2-2, with 10 nucleotides matching TRBD2. Trimming cost V 6 bases and J 4 bases; bases outside gene matches: 5. This CDR3 region has 15 residues. Germline CDR1 SGHTA, CDR2 FQGNSA. The DNA for the CDR3 is TGTGCCAGCAGATGGAGGACTAGCGGCACCGGGGAGCTGTTTTTT. Translating it yields CASRWRTSGTGELFF.

The J gene is TRBJ1-1, the V gene TRBV6-1; D is uncertain. Between the trimmed V and J ends, which lost 3 bases and 2 bases, there was a span of 7 bases. Germline V gives CDR1 MNHNS, CDR2 SASEGT. The CDR3 is 13 residues long. CDR3 sequence (DNA): TGTGCCAGCAGTGACGAAACTAACACTGAAGCTTTCTTT. Protein product: CASSDETNTEAFF.

V usage is TRBV5-1 and J usage is TRBJ1-5; D gene ambiguous. V dropped 4 bases and J dropped 0 bases, with 11 bases sitting between them. Looked up from germline, CDR1 is SGHRS and CDR2 is YFSETQ. The CDR3 is made up of 15 amino acids. CDR3 loop: CASSPGEYSNQPQHF. The CDR3 region has the DNA TGCGCCAGCAGCCCGGGCGAGTATAGCAATCAGCCCCAGCATTTT.

The chain couples TRBV2 to TRBJ2-3, with 12 bases identical to TRBD2. This CDR3 has 17 residues. Germline V gene sequence: CDR1 SNHLY, CDR2 FYNNEI. Trimming removed 8 bases from V and 6 bases from J; junction bases left unmatched: 15. DNA of the CDR3: TGTGCCAGCGGTCCGGCACTAGCGGGAGGTCGTACGGATACGCAGTATTTT. Protein product: CASGPALAGGRTDTQYF. Full variable domain (missing parts from reference TRBV2 and TRBJ2-3): EPEVTQTPSHQVTQMGQEVILRCVPISNHLYFYWYRQILGQKVEFLVSFYNNEISEKSEIFDDQFSVERPDGSNFTLKIRSTKLEDSAMYFCASGPALAGGRTDTQYFGPGTRLTVL.

This clone appeared a single time. The V call is TRBV19, the J call TRBJ1-5; a possible D gene is TRBD1 (5 bases). V dropped 6 bases and J dropped 2 bases, with 5 bases sitting between them. The V gene's germline CDR1 is LNHDA and CDR2 SQIVND (reference sequence). The CDR3 consists of 12 residues. The DNA of the CDR3 is TGTGCCAGTAGAGGGGGCAATCAGCCCCAGCATTTT. This translates into CASRGGNQPQHF.

The chain combines TRBV10-3 with TRBJ2-1, with D perhaps matching TRBD2 (5 bases). There are 12 residues in the CDR3. Germline values: CDR1 ENHRY, CDR2 SYGVKD. The V end lost 7 bases, the J end lost 7 bases, and 11 bases lay between the germline ends. CDR3 residues: CAIKLASNEQFF. CDR3 nucleotides: TGTGCCATCAAGCTAGCCTCGAATGAGCAGTTCTTC.

This clone was recorded only once. Additional DNA sequences in this sample encode the identical CDR3. J is TRBJ2-2 and V is TRBV27; D gene unclear. Germline-derived CDR1 and CDR2 are MNHEY and SMNVEV (reference sequence). This CDR3 contains 16 residues. With 6 bases removed from V and 0 bases from J, the gap between germline ends came to 14 bases. The CDR3 here is CASRPLPLTNTGELFF. In DNA form, the CDR3 reads TGTGCCAGCAGACCACTCCCATTAACGAACACCGGGGAGCTGTTTTTT.

The CDR3 loop is CASSSTGTMDTDTQYF. The CDR3 DNA is TGTGCCAGCAGCTCAACGGGGACTATGGACACAGATACGCAGTATTTT. The genes are TRBV7-8 and TRBJ2-3, with 7 bases that match TRBD2. The CDR3 runs 16 residues. The V gene end was trimmed by 4 bases and the J gene end by 2 bases; junction bases not matched to a gene: 9. The germline V gene encodes CDR1 SGHVS and CDR2 FQNEAQ.

The V call is TRBV19, the J call TRBJ1-5; D gene unclear. Germline V gene lookup returns CDR1 LNHDA and CDR2 SQIVND (reference sequence). V lost 5 bases, J lost 2 bases, and 4 bases lay in between. The CDR3 is made up of 12 amino acids. As DNA, the CDR3 is TGTGCCAGTAGTGGTGGCAATCAGCCCCAGCATTTT. Translation gives CASSGGNQPQHF.

The rearrangement joins TRBV7-9 to TRBJ1-3; D call uncertain. Germline values: CDR1 SEHNR, CDR2 FQNEAQ (reference sequence). The CDR3 covers 15 residues. The germline V and J ends were trimmed by 5 bases and 3 bases, with 14 bases remaining between them. The CDR3 loop is CASSPALRIGNTIYF. For the CDR3, the DNA is TGTGCCAGCAGCCCGGCCCTGCGTATTGGAAACACCATATATTTT.

This rearrangement joins TRBV2 to TRBJ2-1; D gene unclear. The CDR3 contains 11 residues. V was cut by 7 bases and J by 8 bases, with 9 bases left in between. CDR1 is SNHLY and CDR2 is FYNNEI in the germline V gene. The CDR3 here is CASILAHEQFF. CDR3 coding DNA: TGTGCCAGCATCCTGGCCCATGAGCAGTTCTTC.

The chain links TRBV6-5 to TRBJ2-3; D could derive from TRBD1 or TRBD2 (6 bases each). The CDR3 totals 15 residues. The germline V and J ends were trimmed by 5 bases and 6 bases, with 18 bases remaining between them. In germline, CDR1 is MNHEY, CDR2 SVGAGI. This CDR3 is CASSPRTDGGDTQYF. The CDR3 nucleotides are TGTGCCAGCAGTCCAAGGACAGATGGAGGGGATACGCAGTATTTT.

This clone appeared a few times. The V and J genes are TRBV5-6 and TRBJ2-7; no reliable D call. The ends were cut back, 0 bases at V and 7 bases at J, with 8 bases in the middle. CDR3 size: 12 residues. Germline lookup yields CDR1 SGHDT and CDR2 YYEEEE. The chain's CDR3 is CASSLAAVEQYF. For the CDR3, the DNA is TGTGCCAGCAGCTTGGCCGCGGTAGAGCAGTACTTC. The full variable domain, with the rest looked up from reference TRBV5-6 and TRBJ2-7, is DAGVTQSPTHLIKTRGQQVTLRCSPKSGHDTVSWYQQALGQGPQFIFQYYEEEERQRGNFPDRFSGHQFPNYSSELNVNALLLGDSALYLCASSLAAVEQYFGPGTRLTVT.

This clone has only one observation. The genes are TRBV6-5 and TRBJ2-1; TRBD2 aligns across 11 bases. V dropped 6 bases and J dropped 5; count of bases not matched to a gene: 6. CDR3 length: 15 amino acids. CDR1 is MNHEY and CDR2 is SVGAGI in the germline V gene. The CDR3 here is CASRPGLAGNNEQFF. The CDR3 DNA is TGTGCCAGCAGGCCTGGACTAGCGGGTAACAATGAGCAGTTCTTC.

The rearrangement joins TRBV6-1 to TRBJ2-7, with 7 bases fitting TRBD2. The CDR3 is made up of 15 amino acids. CDR1 and CDR2 from the germline V gene are MNHNS and SASEGT. Germline trimming cut 4 bases from V and 1 base from J; bases unmatched to any gene: 7. The CDR3 DNA sequence: TGTGCCAGCAGTGCTAGGGCTAGCGGATCCTACGAGCAGTACTTC. It specifies CASSARASGSYEQYF.

V usage is TRBV4-1 and J usage is TRBJ2-2, with 11 bases matching TRBD1. Germline V gives CDR1 MGHRA, CDR2 YSYEKL. V lost 4 bases and J lost 5; bases outside the gene matches: 3. This CDR3 is built from 15 residues. The CDR3 DNA reads TGCGCCAGCAGCCTGGGACAGGGGGGGACCGGGGAGCTGTTTTTT. As protein: CASSLGQGGTGELFF.